Sequencing of this T cell receptor (beta chain) was carried out in a study of blood T cell repertoires in COVID-19. Study-wide context: COVID-19 samples collected from the United States, Italy and Spain covered acute and convalescent phases. PBMCs, B-cell-depleted T cells, or T cells provided the cDNA or gDNA that made up the material.

This clone showed up just a few times. Germline V gene data show CDR1 as SNHLY and CDR2 as FYNNEI. The CDR3 contains 13 residues. V gave up 8 bases and J gave up 3 bases, with 14 bases separating them. Under the authors' procedure: Researchers report that nucleated cell counts were estimated from reference gene primer amplification. Produced via immunoSEQ multiplex PCR; TCRdb's table is partial and in-frame only. The DNA gave D and trimming, while V, J and clone size come from that table. The sample carries about 220,000 clones, more than 65% recorded once. This TCR came from a man between 40 and 49 years old who had recovered from COVID-19. Sequencing was done on a sample of peripheral blood. The chain carries TRBV2 and TRBJ2-7, with D maybe TRBD1 (6 bases). In DNA, the CDR3 is TGTGCCAGCCTCGACAGGTCCAACTACGAGCAGTACTTC. It translates to CASLDRSNYEQYF.